Presented here are 7 T cell receptor beta chains from one specimen sequenced in a study of cytotoxic CD8 clonotypes in ibrutinib-treated CLL. TCRdb's table, derived via immunoSEQ multiplex PCR, lists solely in-frame clones and lacks some. The profile covers around 330,000 clones, with 67% appearing a single time and around 6.3% taken by the ten largest. The sequencing here drew on PBMCs, taken after 36 months of ibrutinib treatment. All receptors derive from a human donor with chronic lymphocytic leukemia.

The chain recombines TRBV11-2 with TRBJ2-2, with D perhaps matching TRBD1 (6 bases). With 1 base removed from V and 4 bases from J, the gap between germline ends came to 10 bases. Germline assignment: CDR1 SGHAT and CDR2 FQNNGV. This CDR3 is built from 15 residues. Here the CDR3 reads CASSLVDSPTGELFF. Here the CDR3 DNA reads TGTGCCAGCAGCTTAGTGGACAGCCCCACCGGGGAGCTGTTTTTT.

The chain uses TRBV7-9 and TRBJ2-5; 7 nucleotides agree with TRBD2. The CDR3 covers 13 residues. J lost 9 bases, V lost 4 bases, and 8 bases had no gene match. Germline-derived CDR1 and CDR2 are SEHNR and FQNEAQ (reference sequence). Here the CDR3 DNA reads TGTGCCAGCAGCTCTAGCGGTAAAGTCGCCCAGTACTTC. Protein product: CASSSSGKVAQYF.

This rearrangement joins TRBV7-2 to TRBJ2-3, with D unresolved. The V gene's germline CDR1 is SGHTA and CDR2 FQGNSA. V shed 3 bases and J shed 2 bases, with 21 bases lying between them. The CDR3 length is 18 residues. CDR3 coding DNA: TGTGCCAGCAGCTTCGAGTTATCCGGTCTTAAGGCCACAGATACGCAGTATTTT. It encodes CASSFELSGLKATDTQYF.

The CDR3 bases are TGTGCCAGCTCCTCCTTCAAACAACCACAAGAGACCCAGTACTTC. Translation gives CASSSFKQPQETQYF. The chain combines TRBV18 with TRBJ2-5; D not resolved. V was pared by 6 bases and J by 2 bases, with 16 bases between. Germline V gene data show CDR1 as KGHSH and CDR2 as LQKENI. This CDR3 spans 15 amino acids.

This clone turned up a few times. V gene TRBV5-8 combines with J gene TRBJ2-1; D is undetermined. Germline CDR1 SGHTS, CDR2 YDEGEE. The CDR3 runs 14 residues. Between the trimmed V and J ends, which lost 0 bases and 9 bases, there was a span of 13 bases. As DNA, the CDR3 is TGTGCCAGCAGCTTGGTGTGGGGAAATGGTGAGCAGTTCTTC. It yields the protein CASSLVWGNGEQFF.

The chain couples TRBV4-2 to TRBJ1-2, with no clear D. CDR3 length: 15 amino acids. The germline V gene has CDR1 LGHNA and CDR2 YNFKEQ. Trimming removed 0 bases from V and 8 bases from J, with 16 bases in between. CDR3 residues: CASSQDERTFRGYTF. The CDR3 region has the DNA TGTGCCAGCAGCCAAGATGAACGGACCTTCAGAGGCTACACCTTC.

There are a few counts of this clone. Other nucleotide sequences from this sample produce the same CDR3. This sequence joins TRBV6-5 and TRBJ2-3; TRBD1 might be the D (5 bases). CDR3 size: 13 residues. With 6 bases removed from V and 0 bases from J, the gap between germline ends came to 7 bases. CDR1 MNHEY and CDR2 SVGAGI come from the germline V gene. The CDR3 DNA reads as TGTGCCAGCAGGGACACTAGCACAGATACGCAGTATTTT. Residues: CASRDTSTDTQYF.